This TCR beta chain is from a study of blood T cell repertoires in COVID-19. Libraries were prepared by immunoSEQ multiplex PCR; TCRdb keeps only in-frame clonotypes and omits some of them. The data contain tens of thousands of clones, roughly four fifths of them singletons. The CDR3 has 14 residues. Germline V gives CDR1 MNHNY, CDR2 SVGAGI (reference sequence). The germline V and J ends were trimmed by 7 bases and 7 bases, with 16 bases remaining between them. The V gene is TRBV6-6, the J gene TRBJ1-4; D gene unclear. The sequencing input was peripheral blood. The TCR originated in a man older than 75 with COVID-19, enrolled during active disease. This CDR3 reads CASTPGRIGEKLFF. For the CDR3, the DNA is TGTGCCAGCACCCCCGGCAGGATAGGTGAAAAACTGTTTTTT.